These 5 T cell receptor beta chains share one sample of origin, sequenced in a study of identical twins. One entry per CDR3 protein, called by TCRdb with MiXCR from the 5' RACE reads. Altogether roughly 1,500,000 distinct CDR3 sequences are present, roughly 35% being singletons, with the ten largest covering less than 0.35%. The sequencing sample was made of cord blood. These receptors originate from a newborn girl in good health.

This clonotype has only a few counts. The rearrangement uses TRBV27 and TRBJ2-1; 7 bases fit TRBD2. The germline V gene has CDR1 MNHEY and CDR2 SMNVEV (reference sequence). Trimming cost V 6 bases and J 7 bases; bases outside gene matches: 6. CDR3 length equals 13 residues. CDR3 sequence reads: CASRHSGWNEQFF. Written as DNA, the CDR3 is TGTGCCAGCAGGCATAGCGGGTGGAATGAGCAGTTCTTC.

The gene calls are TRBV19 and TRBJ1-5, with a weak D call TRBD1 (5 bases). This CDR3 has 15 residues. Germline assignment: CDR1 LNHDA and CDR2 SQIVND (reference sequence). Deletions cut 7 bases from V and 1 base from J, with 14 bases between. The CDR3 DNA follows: TGTGCCAGTACTCCCCAGGGCCCCAGCAATCAGCCCCAGCATTTT. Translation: CASTPQGPSNQPQHF.

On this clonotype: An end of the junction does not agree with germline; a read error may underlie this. As DNA, the CDR3 is TGTGCCAGCAGCTTAGAAAACGGAATCACAGATATGCAGTATTTT. It is translated as CASSLENGITDMQYF. This rearrangement joins TRBV7-2 to TRBJ2-3, with D unresolved. Germline loops: CDR1 SGHTA, CDR2 FQGNSA. The CDR3 sequence is 15 residues long.

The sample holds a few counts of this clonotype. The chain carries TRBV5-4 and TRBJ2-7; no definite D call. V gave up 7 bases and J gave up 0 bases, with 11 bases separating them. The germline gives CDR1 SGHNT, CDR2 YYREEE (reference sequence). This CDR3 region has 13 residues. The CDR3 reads CASRRSDSYEQYF. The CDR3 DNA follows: TGTGCCAGCCGAAGAAGTGACTCCTACGAGCAGTACTTC.

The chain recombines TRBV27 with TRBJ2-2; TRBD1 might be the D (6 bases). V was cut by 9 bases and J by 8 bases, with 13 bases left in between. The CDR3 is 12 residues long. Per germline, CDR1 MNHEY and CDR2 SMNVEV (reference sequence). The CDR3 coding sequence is TGTGCCAGTACCACAGGGTGGGGGGAGCTGTTTTTT. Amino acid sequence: CASTTGWGELFF.